The source of this TCR beta chain is a study of blood T cell repertoires in COVID-19. Some clones are missing from TCRdb's copy, which holds only in-frame ones; the method was immunoSEQ multiplex PCR. This sample carries roughly 100,000 clones, around 81% of them seen once, and the ten largest clones take 4% to 5.5%. The CDR3 is 15 amino acids. Per germline, CDR1 LGHNA and CDR2 YNFKEQ. The ends were cut back, 4 bases at V and 6 bases at J, with 15 bases in the middle. The Seattle site enrolled patients during active infection and followed them longitudinally. What was sequenced was peripheral blood. V is TRBV4-2 and J is TRBJ2-2; possibly TRBD2 for D (6 bases). The TCR was taken from a man at least 80 years old with COVID-19, enrolled during active disease. The CDR3 protein is CASSRRAPGAGELFF. The CDR3 nucleotides are TGTGCCAGCAGCCGTCGGGCCCCGGGGGCCGGGGAGCTGTTTTTT.